The 24 T cell receptor beta chains presented below share a single source sample, sequenced in a study of Graves' ophthalmopathy and Graves' hyperthyroidism. As the template, RNA transcripts were used to amplify TCR beta CDR3 regions. The first round was an RT-PCR with HTBI primers, and the second round was a multiplex PCR. MiXCR, applied by TCRdb to the multiplex PCR reads, yields one record per CDR3 protein. The repertoire includes about 1.2 million distinct CDR3 sequences, about two fifths of them detected once, and around 10% sits in the top ten. Sequenced sample: peripheral blood or thyroid tissue (not recorded which). The receptors originated from an adult man with Graves' hyperthyroidism.

This chain connects TRBV24-1 to TRBJ1-5, with D possibly TRBD1 on 6 matching bases. Germline V gene lookup returns CDR1 KGHDR and CDR2 SFDVKD. CDR3 length: 17 residues. Trimming stripped 5 bases from V and 1 base from J, with 17 bases between. The CDR3 DNA follows: TGTGCCACCAGTGCTCGGGGGGCCTCTTTAAGCAATCAGCCCCAGCATTTT. It specifies CATSARGASLSNQPQHF.

Points on this clonotype: It is likely a read error, because the conserved phenylalanine at the end of the CDR3 is missing. The DNA is left out, because the CDR3 cannot be placed on it with certainty; the CDR3 is given as TCRdb lists it. The V call is TRBV7-3, the J call TRBJ2-7; the DNA was not used to check the table's D call, TRBD1. With termini counted, the CDR3 has 8 amino acids. CDR1 is SGHTA, CDR2 FQGTGA, per germline. This chain's CDR3 is CASSPTGT.

The chain is built from TRBV9 and TRBJ2-5, with 8 bases fitting TRBD2. The V gene's germline CDR1 is SGDLS and CDR2 YYNGEE. This CDR3 has 15 amino acids. V was pared by 4 bases and J by 3 bases, with 8 bases of the junction left unmatched. CDR3 region: CASSQVTSGEETQYF. The CDR3 bases are TGTGCCAGCAGCCAAGTCACTAGCGGCGAAGAGACCCAGTACTTC.

A few counts support this clonotype. Just one base apart from a much larger clone, this may be a read error. The rearrangement uses TRBV2 and TRBJ1-2, with D perhaps TRBD1 (5 bases). V gave up 6 bases and J gave up 12 bases, with 17 bases separating them. The CDR3 is 12 residues long. Germline loops: CDR1 SNHLY, CDR2 FYNNEI. The CDR3, as DNA: TGTGCCAGCAGAGAGGGGTCTCGAGGCCACACCTTC. Encoded protein: CASREGSRGHTF.

The table lists this clonotype with many counts. DNA of the CDR3: TGCAGCGCACCACAGGGGAACACTGAAGCTTTCTTT. Protein sequence: CSAPQGNTEAFF. The chain carries TRBV20-1 and TRBJ1-1; D perhaps matches TRBD1 (6 bases). The CDR3 is 12 amino acids. The V gene's germline CDR1 is DFQATT and CDR2 SNEGSKA (reference sequence).

The sample holds a few counts of this clonotype. This sequence joins TRBV30 and TRBJ2-7; no clear D gene. The CDR3 covers 12 residues. Between the trimmed V and J ends, which lost 2 bases and 3 bases, there was a span of 8 bases. The germline V gene encodes CDR1 GTSNPN and CDR2 SVGIG (reference sequence). Written as DNA, the CDR3 is TGTGCCTGGAGTAGGACGGTCTACGAGCAGTACTTC. It encodes CAWSRTVYEQYF.

The gene calls are TRBV25-1 and TRBJ1-1; D might be TRBD1 (6 bases). There are 15 residues in the CDR3. V shed 5 bases and J shed 1 base, with 14 bases lying between them. CDR1 MGHDK and CDR2 SYGVNS come from the germline V gene. The CDR3 nucleotides read TGTGCCAGCAGTCTGCCGGGACACAAGAACACTGAAGCTTTCTTT. Its protein product is CASSLPGHKNTEAFF.

This clonotype was counted ten times or more. The V and J genes are TRBV2 and TRBJ2-5, with D perhaps TRBD2 (5 bases). From germline, CDR1 is SNHLY and CDR2 FYNNEI. V was clipped by 10 bases and J by 4 bases, with 10 bases between them. CDR3 length equals 11 residues. The CDR3 DNA follows: TGTGCCACCCGCGGGCTAGAGACCCAGTACTTC. Translating it yields CATRGLETQYF.

The DNA of the CDR3 is TGTGCCACCTCCCCCATGACAGCTGAAGATAGCAATCAGCCCCAGCATTTT. Protein sequence: CATSPMTAEDSNQPQHF. The genes are TRBV6-6 and TRBJ1-5; perhaps TRBD1 as D (5 bases). The CDR3 extends over 17 amino acids. Germline assignment: CDR1 MNHNY and CDR2 SVGAGI (reference sequence). Trimming removed 10 bases at V and 0 bases at J, with 22 bases between.

This clonotype was observed many times. V gene TRBV5-6 combines with J gene TRBJ1-1; D remains ambiguous. Trimming pared 1 base from V and 9 bases from J, leaving 10 bases between. CDR1 is SGHDT and CDR2 is YYEEEE in the germline V gene. This CDR3 is 12 amino acids long. CDR3 amino acids: CASSLNPTQAFF. The CDR3 DNA follows: TGTGCCAGCAGCTTGAACCCCACCCAAGCTTTCTTT. Variable domain in full (rest from reference TRBV5-6 and TRBJ1-1): DAGVTQSPTHLIKTRGQQVTLRCSPKSGHDTVSWYQQALGQGPQFIFQYYEEEERQRGNFPDRFSGHQFPNYSSELNVNALLLGDSALYLCASSLNPTQAFFGQGTRLTVV.

This clonotype was counted at least ten times. V is TRBV6-5 and J is TRBJ2-5, with 7 bases identical to TRBD1. Germline V gives CDR1 MNHEY, CDR2 SVGAGI. With 5 bases clipped from V and 3 bases from J, the junction kept 9 bases outside the gene matches. The length of the CDR3 is 15 residues. The CDR3 DNA reads TGTGCCAGCAGTGCCTCACTAACAGGGGAAGAGACCCAGTACTTC. Translation: CASSASLTGEETQYF.

At least ten counts were recorded for this clonotype. This chain joins TRBV7-2 and TRBJ2-7, with D perhaps matching TRBD1 (5 bases). V gave up 5 bases and J gave up 2 bases, with 13 bases separating them. CDR3 length: 14 amino acids. Germline CDR1 and CDR2: SGHTA and FQGNSA. Here the CDR3 DNA reads TGTGCCAGCAGCCAAAACAGGCTCCCCTACGAGCAGTACTTC. This sequence encodes CASSQNRLPYEQYF.

A few counts support this clonotype. This sequence joins TRBV7-6 and TRBJ2-2, with no clear D. The V gene lost 5 bases and the J gene lost 4 bases, with 20 bases spanning the gap. This CDR3 region has 17 residues. Per the germline V gene, CDR1 is SGHVS and CDR2 is FNYEAQ. CDR3 loop: CASSQARVTGSTGELFF. The CDR3 DNA reads TGTGCCAGCAGCCAAGCCCGGGTTACTGGAAGCACCGGGGAGCTGTTTTTT.

The V and J genes are TRBV2 and TRBJ2-6, with D unclear. V was clipped by 5 bases and J by 4 bases, with 15 bases between them. This CDR3 has 16 amino acids. Germline CDR1 SNHLY, CDR2 FYNNEI. CDR3 loop: CASSWSSQVGANVLTF. The CDR3 nucleotides read TGTGCCAGCAGTTGGAGCTCCCAGGTGGGGGCCAACGTCCTGACTTTC.

Regarding this clonotype: A read error may be the cause here, since a much bigger clone is one base away. This chain uses TRBV2 with TRBJ1-6, with D possibly matching TRBD1 (5 bases). The germline V and J ends were trimmed by 6 bases and 10 bases, with 16 bases remaining between them. Germline V lookup: CDR1 SNHLY, CDR2 FYNNEI. There are 14 residues in the CDR3. The CDR3 DNA follows: TGTGCCAGCAGCCAAGTGAGACAGATCTCACCCCTCCACTTT. It yields the protein CASSQVRQISPLHF.

This clonotype has just a few counts. The V and J genes are TRBV10-3 and TRBJ1-6; TRBD1 is a possible D gene (5 bases). From germline, CDR1 is ENHRY and CDR2 SYGVKD. Deletions cut 0 bases from V and 10 bases from J, with 16 bases between. The CDR3 covers 16 residues. CDR3: CAISESSVQGESPLHF. The CDR3 region has the DNA TGTGCCATCAGTGAGTCTTCTGTCCAGGGCGAATCACCCCTCCACTTT.

In regard to this clonotype: This sequence may be a read error, since a much larger clone differs from it by one base. This sequence joins TRBV2 and TRBJ2-5; 9 bases agree with TRBD1. This CDR3 has 15 residues. Germline V gene data show CDR1 as SNHLY and CDR2 as FYNNEI. The V and J ends lost 7 bases and 5 bases, in that order; junction bases with no gene match: 11. The CDR3 DNA reads TGTGCCAGCACCGACCGACAGGGGGGTGACGAGACCCAGTACTTC. Amino acids: CASTDRQGGDETQYF.

For this clonotype: Given the absence of the conserved phenylalanine or tryptophan at the CDR3 end, a read error is likely. The V call is TRBV9, the J call TRBJ1-5; D call uncertain. Germline V gene lookup returns CDR1 SGDLS and CDR2 YYNGEE. This CDR3 has 14 amino acids. Trimming removed 0 bases from V and 1 base from J, with 5 bases in between. CDR3 bases: TGTGCCAGCAGCGTAGAGTCAAGCAATCAGCCCCAGCATTCT. Translating it yields CASSVESSNQPQHS.

Notes on this clonotype: One end of the junction is discordant with germline, which a read error may explain. This chain uses TRBV7-8 with TRBJ1-4, with D hard to call. Germline CDR1 SGHVS, CDR2 FQNEAQ. The CDR3 runs 10 residues. The CDR3 spells CASSISRPNF. CDR3 DNA sequence: TGTGCCAGCAGCATAAGCAGACCTAATTTT.

This clonotype was seen a few times. This chain links TRBV7-9 with TRBJ1-4; possible D gene TRBD1, 6 bases. Trimming left V 5 bases short and J 4 bases short, with 23 bases between. In germline, CDR1 is SEHNR, CDR2 FQNEAQ (reference sequence). The CDR3 covers 18 residues. Here the CDR3 reads CASSQTRANTGFNEKLFF. In DNA form, the CDR3 reads TGTGCCAGCAGCCAAACACGGGCGAACACAGGGTTTAATGAAAAACTGTTTTTT.

The rearrangement uses TRBV7-9 and TRBJ2-5, with D unresolved. The CDR3 is 13 amino acids. V lost 11 bases and J lost 5, with 18 bases in between. The germline gives CDR1 SEHNR, CDR2 FQNEAQ (reference sequence). The CDR3 loop reads CACSREGIETQYF. The DNA of the CDR3 is TGTGCCTGTTCTAGGGAAGGGATTGAGACCCAGTACTTC.

The table lists this clonotype with a few counts. J is TRBJ2-7 and V is TRBV5-6; D uncertain. CDR3 length: 13 amino acids. V gave up 4 bases and J gave up 2 bases, with 10 bases separating them. CDR1 and CDR2 (germline): SGHDT, YYEEEE. CDR3 region: CASSLGNTYEQYF. The CDR3 DNA reads as TGTGCCAGCAGCCTGGGAAACACCTACGAGCAGTACTTC.

The sample holds a few counts of this clonotype. DNA for the CDR3: TGCGCCAGCAGCCAGGGCGCGGGGGGACAGGGCTACGAGCAGTACTTC. This sequence encodes CASSQGAGGQGYEQYF. The chain recombines TRBV4-1 with TRBJ2-7, with D possibly TRBD1 on 9 matching bases. CDR3 length: 16 residues. Germline CDR1 and CDR2: MGHRA and YSYEKL. V lost 3 bases to trimming and J lost 3 bases, with 18 bases between them.

This clonotype was seen many times. The chain employs TRBV20-1 and TRBJ1-1; TRBD1 matches 7 bases. Germline assignment: CDR1 DFQATT and CDR2 SNEGSKA (reference sequence). Trimming took 6 bases from V and 5 from J; bases not matched to a gene: 6. The CDR3 contains 12 residues. CDR3 protein: CSAIPGGTEAFF. The CDR3 DNA follows: TGCAGTGCGATCCCAGGGGGGACTGAAGCTTTCTTT.